This T cell receptor (beta chain) was identified during a study of human T cells and chemical hapten exposure. For the study at large: Patches that contained 0.01% DPC were applied to the upper back and read at 6 days. A mostly female patient group had alopecia areata, totalis or universalis.

In its sample, this clonotype was seen once. TCRdb itself ran the RACE reads through MiXCR, one entry per CDR3 protein. The sample consists of fewer than 100,000 distinct CDR3 sequences, approximately 12% of them appearing once. The CDR3 consists of 17 residues. V was cut by 6 bases and J by 1 base, with 21 bases left in between. Germline V gene data show CDR1 as MNHNY and CDR2 as SVGAGI (reference sequence). Time point given: patch test 1, 2 weeks after DPC sensitization. Treatment indicated: therapeutic diphenylcyclopropenone sensitization with weekly scalp DPC. The sequence was obtained from an older woman with alopecia areata. Some clones in this sample may be carry-over from other donors' samples. The input for sequencing was whole blood, taken in connection with sensitization to the hapten diphenylcyclopropenone (DPC). The chain couples TRBV6-6 to TRBJ2-5; the D gene could be TRBD1 or TRBD2 (5 bases each). The CDR3 spells CASSYGGQGGPQETQYF. CDR3 DNA sequence: TGTGCCAGCAGCTACGGCGGGCAGGGCGGCCCCCAAGAGACCCAGTACTTC.